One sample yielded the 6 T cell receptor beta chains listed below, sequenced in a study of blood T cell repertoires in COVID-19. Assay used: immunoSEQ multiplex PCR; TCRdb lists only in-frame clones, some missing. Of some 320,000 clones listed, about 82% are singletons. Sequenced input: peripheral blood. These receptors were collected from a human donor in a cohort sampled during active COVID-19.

CDR3 protein: CASSRGQGDTQYF. Written as DNA, the CDR3 is TGTGCCAGCAGCAGGGGACAGGGAGATACGCAGTATTTT. The chain recombines TRBV7-8 with TRBJ2-3; 9 bases agree with TRBD1. Trimming at V came to 5 bases and at J to 5 bases, leaving 2 bases not matched to a gene. This CDR3 comprises 13 residues. Germline CDR1 is SGHVS and CDR2 is FQNEAQ.

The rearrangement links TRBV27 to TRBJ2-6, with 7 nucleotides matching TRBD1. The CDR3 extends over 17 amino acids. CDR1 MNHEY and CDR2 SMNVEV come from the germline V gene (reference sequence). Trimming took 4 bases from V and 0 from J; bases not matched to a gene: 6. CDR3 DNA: TGTGCCAGCAGTTATATGGACAGGAGCTCTGGGGCCAACGTCCTGACTTTC. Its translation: CASSYMDRSSGANVLTF.

The chain's CDR3 is CASSESGEGEQYF. The CDR3 DNA is TGTGCCAGCAGTGAGTCAGGGGAGGGCGAGCAGTACTTC. V gene TRBV6-4 combines with J gene TRBJ2-7, with D perhaps TRBD2 (7 bases). The CDR3 has 13 amino acids. The V end was cut by 3 bases, the J end by 6 bases, with 12 bases between. Germline V gene lookup returns CDR1 MRHNA and CDR2 SNTAGT.

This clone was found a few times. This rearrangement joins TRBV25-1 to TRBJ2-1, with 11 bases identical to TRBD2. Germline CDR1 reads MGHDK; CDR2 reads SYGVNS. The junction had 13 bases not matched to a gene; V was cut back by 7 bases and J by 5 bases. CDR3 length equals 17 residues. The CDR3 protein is CASTESPVAGGNNEQFF. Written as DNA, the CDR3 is TGTGCCAGCACCGAAAGCCCGGTAGCGGGGGGGAACAATGAGCAGTTCTTC.

The CDR3, as DNA: TGTGCCAGCAGTTTTGGCCCCGAGGCACTGCCTAAGGGGGAGCAGTACTTC. It yields the protein CASSFGPEALPKGEQYF. V and J are TRBV27 and TRBJ2-7, with a possible D match to TRBD1 (5 bases). Germline loops: CDR1 MNHEY, CDR2 SMNVEV (reference sequence). V shed 3 bases and J shed 7 bases, with 25 bases lying between them. The CDR3 is 17 residues long.

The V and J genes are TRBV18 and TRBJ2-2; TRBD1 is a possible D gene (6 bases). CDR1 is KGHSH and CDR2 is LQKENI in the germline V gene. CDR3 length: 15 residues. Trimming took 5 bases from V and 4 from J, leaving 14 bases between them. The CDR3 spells CASSTNREGTGELFF. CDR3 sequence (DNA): TGTGCCAGCTCAACAAACAGGGAAGGCACCGGGGAGCTGTTTTTT.